This paragraph covers one TCR beta chain sequence. Its antigen remains unknown. After removal of 4 bases from V and 10 bases from J, the junction contained 6 bases not matched to a gene. Germline assignment: CDR1 SEHNR and CDR2 FQNEAQ (reference sequence). This CDR3 contains 13 residues. TCRdb called the 5' RACE reads again in MiXCR, with one record for every CDR3 protein. Of 250,000 to 400,000 distinct CDR3 sequences in the sample, roughly an eighth were seen once. This entry is derived from a study of T-cell memory formation after mild COVID-19. Overall study context: Largely donor-specific TCR clusters were found.

Regarding the study as a whole: Contracting CD4+ clones sat mainly in CM and EM; CD8+ in EMRA.

This clonotype was sampled from a man younger than 35 who had mild COVID-19 (a few samples of this study predate the infection). Cell type and time point are not known. Input material: PBMCs or a T cell subset sorted from them (not recorded which). The gene calls are TRBV7-9 and TRBJ1-2; 10 bases are a match to TRBD1. The CDR3, as DNA: TGTGCCAGCAGCTCGGGACAGGGGAGATCCTACACCTTC. Encoded protein: CASSSGQGRSYTF.